This is a list of T cell receptor beta chains from one sample in a study of shared clonotypes between healthy human individuals. This table comes from immunoSEQ multiplex PCR, and its TCRdb copy is limited to in-frame clones, with some not included. The data show 2 million to 3 million clones, with roughly 93% seen just once and approximately 0.35% held by the top ten. Sequenced input: naive CD4+ T cells from PBMCs. These receptors were obtained from a man in his late teens or twenties in good health. Some clones in this sample may be carry-over from other donors' samples. Both conserved end residues are part of each CDR3. Each record gives: V gene, CDR3 protein.

V: TRBV29-1; CDR3: CSGSESTTNEKLFF
V: TRBV14; CDR3: CASSQSSYEQYF
V: TRBV7-2; CDR3: CASSLTGGGTGELFF
V: TRBV5-8; CDR3: CASSLLIREGLAYEQYF
V: TRBV10-3; CDR3: CAISGRTGTLDYGYTF
V: TRBV5-4; CDR3: CASSSGTGGGNVLTF
V: TRBV7-2; CDR3: CASSYLLTDTQYF
V: TRBV6-1; CDR3: CASRGTFSYEQYF
V: TRBV10-3; CDR3: CATGGEGSLETQYF
V: TRBV7-2; CDR3: CASSHSGRASNEQYF
V: TRBV21-1; CDR3: CASSGVQGSSTEAFF